These T cell receptor beta chains were read from a single sample in a study of T cell responses to AZD1222 COVID-19 vaccine. Using immunoSEQ multiplex PCR, the repertoire was profiled, and TCRdb retains in-frame clones only, with some absent. Here the sample spans roughly 70,000 clones, 87% being singletons. The input for sequencing was peripheral blood, taken 28 days after the second AZD1222 dose. Every receptor here comes from an adult who received the AZD1222 COVID-19 vaccine. Both conserved end residues are part of each CDR3. A D gene is named only where the DNA matches it firmly. Not every row has a clone size; where given, it reads once, few, many or a size class.

V: TRBV5-8
size: .
D: TRBD2
J: TRBJ2-3
CDR3: CASSLGYGTSGRAGDTQYF
DNA: TGTGCCAGCAGCTTGGGCTACGGGACTTCGGGGAGGGCAGGAGATACGCAGTATTTT

V: TRBV12-3/TRBV12-4
size: .
D: .
J: TRBJ1-5
CDR3: CASSGNEQPQHF
DNA: TGTGCCAGCAGTGGGAATGAACAGCCCCAGCATTTT

V: TRBV6-1
size: .
D: TRBD2
J: TRBJ2-1
CDR3: CASSVLAGHSYNEQFF
DNA: TGTGCCAGCAGTGTACTAGCGGGGCACTCCTACAATGAGCAGTTCTTC

V: TRBV5-4
size: .
D: .
J: TRBJ2-2
CDR3: CASSLGSRTNTGELFF
DNA: TGTGCCAGCAGCTTGGGTTCCAGAACGAACACCGGGGAGCTGTTTTTT

V: TRBV5-6
size: .
D: .
J: TRBJ2-1
CDR3: CASSLGSGDEQFF
DNA: TGTGCCAGCAGCTTGGGGTCAGGGGATGAGCAGTTCTTC

V: TRBV6-5
size: .
D: .
J: TRBJ2-7
CDR3: CASSSRFSYEQYF
DNA: TGTGCCAGCAGTTCGCGATTCTCCTACGAGCAGTACTTC

V: TRBV6-2/TRBV6-3
size: .
D: .
J: TRBJ2-5
CDR3: CASSHRDKQQETQYF
DNA: TGTGCCAGCAGTCACCGGGACAAACAACAAGAGACCCAGTACTTC

V: TRBV6-5
size: .
D: TRBD1
J: TRBJ1-2
CDR3: CASSSGGYGYGYTF
DNA: TGTGCCAGCAGTTCAGGGGGCTACGGCTATGGCTACACCTTC

V: TRBV2
size: .
D: TRBD1
J: TRBJ1-1
CDR3: CASRTWTGPSTEAFF
DNA: TGTGCCAGCAGAACCTGGACAGGGCCCAGCACTGAAGCTTTCTTT

V: TRBV25-1
size: .
D: TRBD1
J: TRBJ1-3
CDR3: CASSHLGTGKDTIYF
DNA: TGTGCCAGCAGCCACCTCGGGACAGGGAAAGACACCATATATTTT

V: TRBV2
size: .
D: .
J: TRBJ1-4
CDR3: CASSRQRTNEKLFF
DNA: TGTGCCAGCAGTCGACAGAGAACTAATGAAAAACTGTTTTTT

V: TRBV18
size: .
D: .
J: TRBJ2-4
CDR3: CASSPRTGSVIQYF
DNA: TGTGCCAGCTCACCACGTACAGGGTCGGTCATTCAGTACTTC

V: TRBV5-5
size: .
D: .
J: TRBJ1-2
CDR3: CASSLVGGRTQWDYGYTF
DNA: TGTGCCAGCAGCTTGGTCGGGGGCCGAACGCAGTGGGACTATGGCTACACCTTC

V: TRBV11-2
size: .
D: .
J: TRBJ2-2
CDR3: CASSLDLLAPGAGELFF
DNA: TGTGCCAGCAGCTTAGATCTACTAGCTCCTGGGGCCGGGGAGCTGTTTTTT

V: TRBV14
size: .
D: .
J: TRBJ2-1
CDR3: CASSQNLSPPLGEQFF
DNA: TGTGCCAGCAGCCAAAATCTTTCTCCCCCCCTGGGTGAGCAGTTCTTC

V: TRBV18
size: .
D: .
J: TRBJ2-2
CDR3: CASSPVLGNTGELFF
DNA: TGTGCCAGCTCACCAGTCCTGGGGAACACCGGGGAGCTGTTTTTT

V: TRBV4-3
size: .
D: .
J: TRBJ1-3
CDR3: CASSRKGGGGSGNTIYF
DNA: TGCGCCAGCAGTCGAAAAGGGGGGGGCGGCTCTGGAAACACCATATATTTT

V: TRBV9
size: few
D: TRBD2
J: TRBJ2-2
CDR3: CASSVEGLAGALFF
DNA: TGTGCCAGCAGCGTAGAGGGACTAGCGGGAGCGCTGTTTTTT

V: TRBV11-2
size: .
D: TRBD1
J: TRBJ1-1
CDR3: CASSFAGQGVTEAFF
DNA: TGTGCCAGCAGCTTCGCGGGACAGGGAGTTACTGAAGCTTTCTTT

V: TRBV11-2
size: .
D: .
J: TRBJ1-3
CDR3: CASSPVISSGNTIYF
DNA: TGTGCCAGCAGCCCCGTAATCAGCTCTGGAAACACCATATATTTT

V: TRBV5-1
size: once
D: TRBD2
J: TRBJ2-2
CDR3: CASSLTSGHTGELFF
DNA: TGCGCCAGCAGCTTGACTAGCGGCCACACCGGGGAGCTGTTTTTT

V: TRBV5-1
size: .
D: .
J: TRBJ1-2
CDR3: CASSLGTRLRSEAYGYTF
DNA: TGCGCCAGCAGCTTGGGTACCCGACTTAGATCCGAGGCCTATGGCTACACCTTC

V: TRBV7-2
size: once
D: .
J: TRBJ2-3
CDR3: CASSLGSAGRWDTQYF
DNA: TGTGCCAGCAGCTTAGGTTCGGCAGGTCGGTGGGATACGCAGTATTTT

V: TRBV5-1
size: .
D: .
J: TRBJ1-1
CDR3: CASSPLGSMNTEAFF
DNA: TGCGCCAGCAGCCCTCTGGGGTCTATGAACACTGAAGCTTTCTTT

V: TRBV6-5
size: .
D: .
J: TRBJ1-2
CDR3: CASSYSGVGNYGYTF
DNA: TGTGCCAGCAGTTACTCGGGCGTGGGTAACTATGGCTACACCTTC

V: TRBV7-9
size: .
D: .
J: TRBJ1-3
CDR3: CASSFFDPRGNTIYF
DNA: TGTGCCAGCAGCTTTTTTGACCCGAGGGGAAACACCATATATTTT

V: TRBV7-8
size: .
D: .
J: TRBJ2-1
CDR3: CASSFPIRLYNEQFF
DNA: TGTGCCAGCAGCTTTCCTATCAGGCTTTACAATGAGCAGTTCTTC

V: TRBV30
size: .
D: TRBD1
J: TRBJ2-1
CDR3: CAWSVVGTGEYNEQFF
DNA: TGTGCCTGGAGTGTGGTTGGGACAGGGGAATACAATGAGCAGTTCTTC

V: TRBV5-1
size: .
D: TRBD2
J: TRBJ2-3
CDR3: CASSLSLAGGPTDTQYF
DNA: TGCGCCAGCAGCTTGTCGTTAGCGGGAGGACCCACAGATACGCAGTATTTT

V: TRBV4-1
size: once
D: TRBD2
J: TRBJ2-1
CDR3: CASSQPTGTNYNEQFF
DNA: TGCGCCAGCAGCCAACCTACCGGGACTAACTACAATGAGCAGTTCTTC

V: TRBV19
size: .
D: TRBD1
J: TRBJ2-3
CDR3: CASSPRDRGADTQYF
DNA: TGTGCCAGTAGTCCGAGGGACAGGGGGGCAGATACGCAGTATTTT

V: TRBV6-5
size: .
D: TRBD2
J: TRBJ2-7
CDR3: CASRAQRGSYEQYF
DNA: TGTGCCAGCAGAGCCCAGCGGGGCTCCTACGAGCAGTACTTC

V: TRBV7-9
size: .
D: .
J: TRBJ1-5
CDR3: CASSLEQGSQPQHF
DNA: TGTGCCAGCAGCTTAGAACAGGGTAGTCAGCCCCAGCATTTT

V: TRBV7-6
size: .
D: .
J: TRBJ1-1
CDR3: CASSLAGGEAFF
DNA: TGTGCCAGCAGCTTAGCCGGCGGTGAAGCTTTCTTT

V: TRBV2
size: .
D: .
J: TRBJ2-6
CDR3: CASTRRDPRVGANVLTF
DNA: TGTGCCAGCACCCGACGGGACCCGAGGGTTGGGGCCAACGTCCTGACTTTC

V: TRBV10-3
size: .
D: TRBD1
J: TRBJ2-7
CDR3: CAISDPKTGAYEQYF
DNA: TGTGCCATCAGTGATCCTAAGACAGGGGCCTACGAGCAGTACTTC